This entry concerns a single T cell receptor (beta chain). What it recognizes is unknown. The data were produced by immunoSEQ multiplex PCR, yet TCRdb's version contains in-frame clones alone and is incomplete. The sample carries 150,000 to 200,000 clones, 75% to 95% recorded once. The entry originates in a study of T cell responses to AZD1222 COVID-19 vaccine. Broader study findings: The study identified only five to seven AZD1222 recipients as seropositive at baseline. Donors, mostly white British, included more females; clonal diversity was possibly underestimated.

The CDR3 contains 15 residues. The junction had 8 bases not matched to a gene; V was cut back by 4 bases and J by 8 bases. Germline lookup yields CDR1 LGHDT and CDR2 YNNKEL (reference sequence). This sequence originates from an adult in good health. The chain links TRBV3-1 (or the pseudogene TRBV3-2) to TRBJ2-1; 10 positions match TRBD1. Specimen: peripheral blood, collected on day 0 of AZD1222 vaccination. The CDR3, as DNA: TGTGCCAGCAGCCTCCGGGACAGGGGCTTGGATGAGCAGTTCTTC. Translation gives CASSLRDRGLDEQFF.